One and the same sample provided the 7 T cell receptor beta chains below, sequenced in a study of blood T cell repertoires in COVID-19. The data were produced by immunoSEQ multiplex PCR, yet TCRdb's version contains in-frame clones alone and is incomplete. The sample contains roughly 480,000 clones, about 88% of which appear only once. Sequencing used peripheral blood. The receptors come from a man between 18 and 35 years old with COVID-19, enrolled during active disease.

This chain links TRBV5-5 with TRBJ1-4, with a possible D match to TRBD1 (5 bases). The CDR3 is made up of 13 amino acids. CDR1 and CDR2 from the germline V gene are SGHKS and YYEKEE (reference sequence). Trimming cost V 0 bases and J 10 bases, with 10 bases left between them. The CDR3 DNA reads as TGTGCCAGCAGCTTGGGACAGATGGGAAAACTGTTTTTT. Translated: CASSLGQMGKLFF.

The V gene is TRBV7-9, the J gene TRBJ2-5; weak D call: TRBD1 (6 bases). Germline values: CDR1 SEHNR, CDR2 FQNEAQ (reference sequence). Trimming took off 2 bases at V and 5 bases at J, with 9 bases between the two ends. This CDR3 has 13 residues. The CDR3 DNA is TGTGCCAGCAGCTTACAGGGGCGGGAGACCCAGTACTTC. Its protein product is CASSLQGRETQYF.

The chain recombines TRBV9 with TRBJ2-3; TRBD2 aligns across 8 bases. The CDR3 has 16 amino acids. The V gene's germline CDR1 is SGDLS and CDR2 YYNGEE. Trimming took 4 bases from V and 1 from J; bases not matched to a gene: 8. The CDR3 DNA reads TGTGCCAGCAGCCGCAATAGCGGGGTCGGCACAGATACGCAGTATTTT. It codes for CASSRNSGVGTDTQYF. Looking up the rest from reference TRBV9 and TRBJ2-3 gives the full variable domain: DSGVTQTPKHLITATGQRVTLRCSPRSGDLSVYWYQQSLDQGLQFLIQYYNGEERAKGNILERFSAQQFPDLHSELNLSSLELGDSALYFCASSRNSGVGTDTQYFGPGTRLTVL.

V is TRBV27 and J is TRBJ2-7, with D perhaps TRBD2 (7 bases). Trimming took off 0 bases at V and 5 bases at J, with 17 bases between the two ends. CDR3 size: 16 residues. CDR1 is MNHEY and CDR2 is SMNVEV in the germline V gene (reference sequence). CDR3 in DNA: TGTGCCAGCAGTTTATCGTGGGGGCTAGCGGAAGACGAGCAGTACTTC. Translating it yields CASSLSWGLAEDEQYF.

The chain employs TRBV5-1 and TRBJ1-2; 8 bases line up with TRBD1. V shed 2 bases, J shed 7 bases, and the junction held 7 bases outside the gene matches. The length of the CDR3 is 14 residues. Germline lookup yields CDR1 SGHRS and CDR2 YFSETQ. CDR3 coding DNA: TGCGCCAGCAGCTTTAGGGGACAGGAAATTGGCTACACCTTC. Protein sequence: CASSFRGQEIGYTF.

This chain connects TRBV5-5 to TRBJ2-7; D perhaps matches TRBD2 (5 bases). The CDR3 is 16 residues long. Germline V lookup: CDR1 SGHKS, CDR2 YYEKEE (reference sequence). V was trimmed by 0 bases and J by 3 bases, leaving 16 bases between them. CDR3 residues: CASSLVGGGFDYEQYF. CDR3 sequence (DNA): TGTGCCAGCAGCTTGGTTGGAGGAGGATTTGACTACGAGCAGTACTTC. The variable domain in full, completed from reference TRBV5-5 and TRBJ2-7, reads DAGVTQSPTHLIKTRGQQVTLRCSPISGHKSVSWYQQVLGQGPQFIFQYYEKEERGRGNFPDRFSARQFPNYSSELNVNALLLGDSALYLCASSLVGGGFDYEQYFGPGTRLTVT.

The CDR3 region has the DNA TGCGCCAGCAGCCATGGGACCGCGGGGGATAATGAGCAGTTCTTC. Translation gives CASSHGTAGDNEQFF. The chain joins TRBV5-1 to TRBJ2-1, with 7 nucleotides matching TRBD2. The CDR3 loop spans 15 amino acids. The junction had 11 bases not matched to a gene; V was cut back by 4 bases and J by 7 bases. Germline CDR1 reads SGHRS; CDR2 reads YFSETQ.